These T cell receptor beta chains were read from a single sample in a study of response to subunit inactivated influenza vaccine. TCRdb re-called the RT-PCR reads with MiXCR, one entry per CDR3 protein. This sample has about 830,000 distinct CDR3 sequences; about 18% occur once, and the top ten carry approximately 10%. The starting material was PBMCs from blood, obtained more than 4 days after vaccination. The source is a man in his fifties who received an inactivated influenza vaccine. CDR3s leave out the opening cysteine and the closing phenylalanine or tryptophan.

>TRBV20-1|10
SARTGGFEQF
>TRBV7-2|12
ATQMSGANYGYT
>TRBV11-2|16
ASSFSTSGKLLHYEQY
>TRBV7-6|16
ASSLEFRGGSSTDTQY
>TRBV7-8|11
ASSASAPETQY
>TRBV12-3/TRBV12-4|11
ASRRTDGEKLF
>TRBV6-2/TRBV6-3|15
ASSYSSGLAGLDTQY
>TRBV15|11
ATSRDRAAEAF
>TRBV24-1|13
ATSEGGRNTGELF
>TRBV12-3/TRBV12-4|14
ASSGRQGPHDYGYT
>TRBV4-3|12
ASSLGQSFEKLF
>TRBV9|12
ASSDTGGNNEQF
>TRBV7-2|13
ASSPGDRGRETQY
>TRBV7-4|16
ASSLCRTSGRGTDTQY
>TRBV6-5|13
ASSYGAGVEYEQY
>TRBV5-6|10
ASSFPSGELF
>TRBV10-3|12
AITAGQNNSPLH
>TRBV6-2/TRBV6-3|11
ASRPPGLETQY
>TRBV3-1|14
ASSPQPGLALNEQF
>TRBV7-9|13
ASSLGDRGYSPLH
>TRBV10-3|12
AISGRGGSYEQY
>TRBV11-2|13
ASNLGQGSSYEQY
>TRBV12-3/TRBV12-4|15
ASSFSGSRSYNSPLH
>TRBV7-9|12
ASRKEGGNTEAF
>TRBV20-1|13
SARDVLLNTGELF
>TRBV4-2|16
ASSPQGTGPSTNEKLF
>TRBV28|10
ASRGTGLEQY
>TRBV7-3|13
ASSLTWMGTDTQY
>TRBV27|12
ASPRADTPYEQY
>TRBV4-2|11
ARSEDRFAEAF
>TRBV28|13
ASSDTGGIGETQY
>TRBV7-2|15
ASSLTLAAISYNEQF
>TRBV5-1|14
ASSLGGTSPTGELF
>TRBV2|13
ASRASGRVDNEQF
>TRBV4-3|11
ASSQMPGDKKY
>TRBV10-3|12
AISALSATDTQY
>TRBV7-9|11
ASSLGSFYGYT
>TRBV4-1|14
ASSQDSASGGVFYT
>TRBV12-3/TRBV12-4|11
ASSTGPTPSRF
>TRBV4-3|11
ASSPQREHEQY
>TRBV5-6|13
ASSFRDRELYGYT
>TRBV18|12
ASSPSPPPDTQY
>TRBV29-1|13
SVERLGRGRNGYT
>TRBV7-6|13
ASSLRGGTYNEQF
>TRBV29-1|10
SVGGNTGELF
>TRBV7-9|12
ASSQTGSAHGYT
>TRBV10-3|13
AIRQGATGANVLT
>TRBV6-5|11
ASSHYGNNEQF
>TRBV5-6|14
ASSQSTGGPYNEQF
>TRBV28|10
AMGPGLYTQY
>TRBV5-1|14
ASSFTTTSQGDEQF
>TRBV5-8|14
ASSRTEGPQNYGYT
>TRBV12-3/TRBV12-4|14
ASITRRGSSYNEQF